A selection of T cell receptor beta chains follows, all from one sample in a study of blood T cell repertoires in COVID-19. This table comes from immunoSEQ multiplex PCR, and its TCRdb copy is limited to in-frame clones, with some not included. The table lists 180,000 or so clones, approximately 85% of them singletons, with 7.5% to 10% in the top ten. The source material was peripheral blood. The receptors derive from a woman older than 75 with acute or convalescent COVID-19. Both conserved end residues are part of each CDR3. The D gene is left open where the match is weak. Only part of the rows carry a size: once, few, many, or a class if the clone is expanded.

TRBD2	NA	TRBV18	TRBJ2-2	TGTGCCAGCTCACCACAGACTAGCGGGAGCAACACCGGGGAGCTGTTTTTT	CASSPQTSGSNTGELFF
TRBD1	NA	TRBV27	TRBJ2-7	TGTGCCAGCAGTTTGAGACAGGGACCCTACGAGCAGTACTTC	CASSLRQGPYEQYF
NA	NA	TRBV5-5	TRBJ1-4	TGTGCCAGCAGCTTGTCACAGTTTAATGAAAAACTGTTTTTT	CASSLSQFNEKLFF
NA	NA	TRBV24-1	TRBJ2-2	TGTGCCACCAGTGATTTGACCAAGCATCTCACCGGGGAGCTGTTTTTT	CATSDLTKHLTGELFF
NA	NA	TRBV7-2	TRBJ1-2	TGTGCCAGCAGCTTAGGGAGCCTCTATGGCTACACCTTC	CASSLGSLYGYTF
TRBD2	NA	TRBV5-1	TRBJ2-7	TGCGCCAGCAGCCGGGGACTAGCGGGAGGGAGAGCCTACGAGCAGTACTTC	CASSRGLAGGRAYEQYF
NA	NA	TRBV5-4	TRBJ2-7	TGTGCCAGCAGCTCTTCAGGGTCCTACGAGCAGTACTTC	CASSSSGSYEQYF
NA	NA	TRBV9	TRBJ2-2	TGTGCCAGCAGCACCCGGGGAGATTCCGGGGAGCTGTTTTTT	CASSTRGDSGELFF
TRBD1	once	TRBV19	TRBJ2-1	TGTGCCAGTAGTATCTCGGGACAGGAGTACAATGAGCAGTTCTTC	CASSISGQEYNEQFF
TRBD2	NA	TRBV5-6	TRBJ2-7	TGTGCCAGCAGCTCAACACTAGCGGATTTTTCCTACGAGCAGTACTTC	CASSSTLADFSYEQYF
NA	NA	TRBV9	TRBJ2-2	TGTGCCAGCAGCCCCTTCCCCGGGGAGCTGTTTTTT	CASSPFPGELFF
TRBD2	NA	TRBV5-4	TRBJ2-1	TGTGCCAGCAGCACCAAGCGGGGATCAGTCAATGAGCAGTTCTTC	CASSTKRGSVNEQFF
TRBD1	NA	TRBV5-4	TRBJ1-1	TGTGCCAGCAGCAGGGGGGGAGATGTGACAGGGGTCGCTGAAGCTTTCTTT	CASSRGGDVTGVAEAFF
NA	NA	TRBV20-1	TRBJ1-1	TGCAGTGCTAGGGAGTACACTGAAGCTTTCTTT	CSAREYTEAFF
TRBD1	NA	TRBV24-1	TRBJ2-1	TGTGCCACCAGTGAGCCTCGGGACAGGTCCAATGAGCAGTTCTTC	CATSEPRDRSNEQFF
TRBD2	NA	TRBV7-7	TRBJ2-5	TGTGCCAGCAGCTTCGGGGGGAGTCACCAAGAGACCCAGTACTTC	CASSFGGSHQETQYF
NA	NA	TRBV6-6	TRBJ1-5	TGTGCCAGCAGTTTGGTTAGCGACCAGCCCCAGCATTTT	CASSLVSDQPQHF
NA	NA	TRBV7-2	TRBJ1-2	TGTGCCAGCAGCTTAAACCGGGTTACCTATGGCTACACCTTC	CASSLNRVTYGYTF
TRBD1	NA	TRBV5-4	TRBJ1-2	TGTGCCAGCAGCCTACAGGGGATAGGGGGCTACACCTTC	CASSLQGIGGYTF
TRBD1	NA	TRBV12-5	TRBJ2-3	TGTGCTAGTGGTTTGGGGCAGACAGGGTGGAGTGCAGATACGCAGTATTTT	CASGLGQTGWSADTQYF
TRBD1	NA	TRBV6-2/TRBV6-3	TRBJ1-5	TGTGCCAGCAGTTGGACAGGAGGTCAGCCCCAGCATTTT	CASSWTGGQPQHF
NA	few	TRBV5-1	TRBJ2-2	TGCGCCAGCAGTCGGACTGTGAACACCGGGGAGCTGTTTTTT	CASSRTVNTGELFF
NA	NA	TRBV6-5	TRBJ2-1	TGTGCCAGCAGTTACGATGGGACTTTCGGGCAGTTCTTC	CASSYDGTFGQFF
NA	few	TRBV6-2/TRBV6-3	TRBJ1-5	TGTGCCAGCAGTTACTCGGGGGGTGCAATCCAGCCCCAGCATTTT	CASSYSGGAIQPQHF
TRBD2	NA	TRBV10-3	TRBJ2-7	TGTGCCATCAGTGGGGAGGGGCACTACGAGCAGTACTTC	CAISGEGHYEQYF
NA	NA	TRBV5-1	TRBJ2-1	TGCGCCAGCAGCTTGGGGTTAATTGGTAGCTCCTACAATGAGCAGTTCTTC	CASSLGLIGSSYNEQFF
NA	NA	TRBV6-5	TRBJ1-1	TGTGCCAGCAGTTACGGGGGGTTGAACACTGAAGCTTTCTTT	CASSYGGLNTEAFF
TRBD1	NA	TRBV2	TRBJ1-6	TGTGCCAGCAGAGGGAGACCGGGACAGTATAATTCACCCCTCCACTTT	CASRGRPGQYNSPLHF
NA	NA	TRBV5-1	TRBJ1-2	TGCGCCAGCAGCTTGGCGCAGGGGAGGGCCAGTGGCTACACCTTC	CASSLAQGRASGYTF
TRBD2	once	TRBV16	TRBJ2-5	TGTGCCAGCCCCCGACGTGGGGGGGAGCGAGAGACCCAGTACTTC	CASPRRGGERETQYF
NA	once	TRBV11-2	TRBJ1-1	TGTGCCAGCAGCTTAGATCGAGAAAGCACTGAAGCTTTCTTT	CASSLDRESTEAFF
NA	NA	TRBV9	TRBJ2-3	TGTGCCAGCAGCCCCAGTGGTCCCACAGATACGCAGTATTTT	CASSPSGPTDTQYF
TRBD1	NA	TRBV3-1/TRBV3-2	TRBJ1-1	TGTGCCAGCAGCCAAGATAAAGTAATGCCGGGACAGGTTCCAGCTTTCTTT	CASSQDKVMPGQVPAFF
NA	NA	TRBV11-3	TRBJ2-3	TGTGCCAGCAGCTTCTCAGCGGCCGCAGTGGATACGCAGTATTTT	CASSFSAAAVDTQYF
NA	NA	TRBV5-6	TRBJ2-1	TGTGCCAGCAGCTTGGGTAGAGGCCGGCAGTTCTTC	CASSLGRGRQFF
TRBD2	NA	TRBV6-2/TRBV6-3	TRBJ2-7	TGTGCCAGCAGTTACGGTACTAGCGGGGGGGCCCGCGAGCAGTACTTC	CASSYGTSGGAREQYF
NA	NA	TRBV12-3/TRBV12-4	TRBJ2-3	TGTGCCAGCACGGCGGGGTACACAGATACGCAGTATTTT	CASTAGYTDTQYF
NA	NA	TRBV7-8	TRBJ2-1	TGTGCCAGCAGGTGGTGGACGGGAGCCTACAATGAGCAGTTCTTC	CASRWWTGAYNEQFF
TRBD1	NA	TRBV14	TRBJ2-3	TGTGCCAGCAGCCAGGCCAGGACAGGGCGAACAGATACGCAGTATTTT	CASSQARTGRTDTQYF
TRBD1	NA	TRBV7-9	TRBJ1-2	TGTGCCAGCAGCTTATCTATCGGGACAGGGGGTAGCGGCTACACCTTC	CASSLSIGTGGSGYTF
TRBD1	NA	TRBV19	TRBJ2-2	TGTGCCAGTAGTATAGATACCGGGACAGGTCTCATTTACCGCATGGACACCGGGGAGCTGTTTTTT	CASSIDTGTGLIYRMDTGELFF
NA	once	TRBV4-3	TRBJ2-1	TGCGCCAGCAGCGATGGGGGCATCTCCTACAATGAGCAGTTCTTC	CASSDGGISYNEQFF
NA	NA	TRBV12-3/TRBV12-4	TRBJ2-5	TGTGCCAGCAGTTCCAGCGAGGCCCAGTACTTC	CASSSSEAQYF
TRBD2	once	TRBV9	TRBJ2-5	TGTGCCAGCAGCGTAACGCCTAGCGGGGGGTCCGGGACCCAGTACTTC	CASSVTPSGGSGTQYF
NA	NA	TRBV18	TRBJ2-7	TGTGCCAGCTCACCCGGAGGGGGCGGCTACGAGCAGTACTTC	CASSPGGGGYEQYF
NA	NA	TRBV6-5	TRBJ1-6	TGTGCCAGCAGTAGAGACTGGGCCCGGGGATCACCCCTCCACTTT	CASSRDWARGSPLHF
TRBD2	few	TRBV4-2	TRBJ2-1	TGTGCCAGCAGCCCGGCAGCGGCTAGCGGGGCAACAGCCTACAATGAGCAGTTCTTC	CASSPAAASGATAYNEQFF
NA	NA	TRBV11-2	TRBJ2-7	TGTGCCAGCAGTAACACCGACAGGACGCAAACCTACGAGCAGTACTTC	CASSNTDRTQTYEQYF